One sample yielded the 8 T cell receptor beta chains listed below, sequenced in a study of T cells in Graves' hyperthyroidism and ophthalmopathy. There were TCR beta CDR3 regions amplified from RNA transcripts. The HTBI primer set was used in a first-round RT-PCR of the TCR CDR3. Each CDR3 protein is one row after TCRdb ran MiXCR on the multiplex PCR reads. Among some 400,000 distinct CDR3 sequences listed, around 13% were seen once. The material sequenced was blood. These receptors originate from a woman aged 60 to 75 with Graves' hyperthyroidism.

Many counts were recorded for this clonotype. The rearrangement joins TRBV11-2 to TRBJ2-1; D not certain. Trimming removed 3 bases at V and 0 bases at J, with 15 bases between. This CDR3 has 17 residues. Germline V gene sequence: CDR1 SGHAT, CDR2 FQNNGV. The CDR3 coding sequence is TGTGCCAGCAGCTTCGGTCTTCGGGCGAGCTCCTACAATGAGCAGTTCTTC. Amino acids: CASSFGLRASSYNEQFF.

In this sample, this clonotype turned up many times. V gene TRBV20-1 combines with J gene TRBJ2-7; 11 bases map to TRBD1. Germline V gene sequence: CDR1 DFQATT, CDR2 SNEGSKA (reference sequence). Germline trimming cut 4 bases from V and 3 bases from J; bases unmatched to any gene: 2. This CDR3 has 13 amino acids. Here the CDR3 reads CSATGTGGYEQYF. The CDR3 DNA sequence: TGCAGTGCTACCGGGACAGGGGGCTACGAGCAGTACTTC.

A word on this clonotype: A much larger clonotype is one base distant, so this may be a read error. The chain joins TRBV12-5 to TRBJ2-1; the D gene is possibly TRBD2 (6 bases). CDR1 and CDR2 from the germline V gene are LGHNT and FRNRAP. There are 13 residues in the CDR3. Trimming left V 8 bases short and J 8 bases short, with 16 bases between. For the CDR3, the DNA is TGTGCTAGTAACGACCGGGGGTCGGATGAGCAGTTCTTC. It encodes CASNDRGSDEQFF.

This clonotype has a count of ten or more. The chain joins TRBV9 to TRBJ2-1; 8 bases are shared with TRBD2. The J segment lost 7 bases and the V segment lost 0 bases, leaving 12 bases of the junction unmatched. Germline-derived CDR1 and CDR2 are SGDLS and YYNGEE. The CDR3 consists of 17 residues. The CDR3 reads CASSVDEGSGSRNEQFF. Written as DNA, the CDR3 is TGTGCCAGCAGCGTAGATGAGGGGAGCGGGAGTAGAAATGAGCAGTTCTTC.

This clonotype was detected many times. J is TRBJ1-1 and V is TRBV3-1; no clear D gene. The CDR3 sequence is 14 residues long. The germline V gene encodes CDR1 LGHDT and CDR2 YNNKEL (reference sequence). With 3 bases removed from V and 2 bases from J, the gap between germline ends came to 10 bases. The CDR3 spells CASSQPRDNTEAFF. The CDR3 DNA sequence: TGTGCCAGCAGCCAGCCTAGAGATAACACTGAAGCTTTCTTT.

In its sample, this clonotype was seen many times. The chain employs TRBV6-6 and TRBJ2-2; 10 positions match TRBD1. The germline gives CDR1 MNHNY, CDR2 SVGAGI (reference sequence). There are 15 residues in the CDR3. V dropped 2 bases and J dropped 5; count of bases not matched to a gene: 2. CDR3 coding DNA: TGTGCCAGCAGTTACAAGGGACAGGGGACCGGGGAGCTGTTTTTT. Its translation: CASSYKGQGTGELFF.

Ten or more counts support this clonotype. The chain couples TRBV29-1 to TRBJ2-5; 11 nucleotides agree with TRBD2. The V segment lost 7 bases and the J segment 3 bases; nucleotides outside the gene matches: 7. Germline V lookup: CDR1 SQVTM, CDR2 ANQGSEA. This CDR3 spans 14 amino acids. For the CDR3, the DNA is TGCAGCGCCCCCGGACTAGCGGGCGAAGAGACCCAGTACTTC. Translating it yields CSAPGLAGEETQYF.

Ten or more counts support this clonotype. The chain links TRBV20-1 to TRBJ2-5; 13 bases are a match to TRBD2. V was pared by 5 bases and J by 5 bases, with 5 bases of the junction left unmatched. Germline-derived CDR1 and CDR2 are DFQATT and SNEGSKA (reference sequence). The CDR3 spans 14 residues. This CDR3 is CSAPGLAGVETQYF. CDR3 DNA sequence: TGCAGTGCTCCCGGACTAGCGGGAGTGGAGACCCAGTACTTC.